A single T cell receptor (beta chain) is shown here with its context. What it recognizes is unknown. These data come from a study of CD8 T cells in ankylosing spondylitis. Study-wide results and limits: Clones linked to the disease showed a CD8+ phenotype. They occurred at relatively low frequencies in peripheral blood. Typical of ankylosing spondylitis blood, it appeared, was a TCR beta motif of seven to nine highly homologous variants. There was reportedly significant enrichment of clones that were disease-linked in matched ankylosing spondylitis synovial fluid. Some motif variants had been reported before (in reactive arthritis synovial fluid and blood).

Quantitative 5'-RACE with molecular barcodes produced the TCR beta libraries. TCRdb analysed the 5' RACE reads with MiXCR anew, one entry per CDR3 protein. The sample lists around 480,000 distinct CDR3 sequences, approximately 17% occurring once. Germline assignment: CDR1 SGHRS and CDR2 YFSETQ. This CDR3 comprises 14 residues. With 4 bases removed from V and 8 bases from J, the gap between germline ends came to 15 bases. This TCR came from a male donor with ankylosing spondylitis. The sequencing input was blood, either unsorted or a sorted T cell fraction (not recorded which). This chain connects TRBV5-1 to TRBJ1-4; no reliable D call. The chain's CDR3 is CASSTRPEAEKLFF. Here the CDR3 DNA reads TGCGCCAGCAGCACCCGGCCCGAGGCGGAAAAACTGTTTTTT.